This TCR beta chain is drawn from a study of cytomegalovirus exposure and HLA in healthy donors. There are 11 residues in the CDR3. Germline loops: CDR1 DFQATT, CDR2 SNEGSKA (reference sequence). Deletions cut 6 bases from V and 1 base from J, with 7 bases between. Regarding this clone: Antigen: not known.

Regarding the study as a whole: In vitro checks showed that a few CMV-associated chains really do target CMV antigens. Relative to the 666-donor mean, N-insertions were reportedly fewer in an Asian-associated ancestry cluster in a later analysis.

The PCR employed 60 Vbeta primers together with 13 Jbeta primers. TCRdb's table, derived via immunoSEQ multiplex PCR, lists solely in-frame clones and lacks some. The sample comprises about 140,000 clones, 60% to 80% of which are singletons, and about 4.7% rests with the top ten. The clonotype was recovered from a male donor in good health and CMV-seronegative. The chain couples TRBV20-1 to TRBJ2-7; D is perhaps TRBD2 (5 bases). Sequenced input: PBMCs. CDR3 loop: CSAAESYEQYF. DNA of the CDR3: TGCAGTGCAGCGGAATCCTACGAGCAGTACTTC.